This TCR beta chain was found in a study of beta chain features in type 1 diabetes. The CDR3 contains 15 residues. The V gene lost 0 bases and the J gene lost 2 bases, with 11 bases spanning the gap. CDR1 SGHRS and CDR2 YFSETQ come from the germline V gene. One heparinised blood draw averaging around 100 mL was given by each donor. CD4+ naive, central memory, regulatory and stem cell-like memory cells were sorted via CD45RO/CCR7/CD25/CD127/CD95/CD27. Expressed TCRB transcripts were sequenced after all isolated RNA was converted to cDNA. Some clones are missing from TCRdb's copy, which holds only in-frame ones; the method was immunoSEQ multiplex PCR. The data contain 300,000 to 450,000 clones, roughly a fifth of them singletons. There are a few counts of this clone. The sample holds other DNA sequences that translate to the same CDR3.

This clonotype originated in a woman aged 18-29 years in good health. Sequenced sample: naive CD4+ T cells from blood. The chain links TRBV5-1 to TRBJ2-5, with D maybe TRBD1 (5 bases). The CDR3 DNA is TGCGCCAGCAGCTTGGTAGGGGCAGGGCAAGAGACCCAGTACTTC. Encoded protein: CASSLVGAGQETQYF.